Each of the 18 T cell receptor beta chains below was sequenced from the same sample in a study of T cell responses to AZD1222 COVID-19 vaccine. The table came from immunoSEQ multiplex PCR; TCRdb's copy has only in-frame clones and leaves some out. The data hold about 130,000 clones, with approximately 88% observed a single time. The sample was peripheral blood, taken on day 0 of AZD1222 vaccination. Receptors originate from an adult in good health.

J is TRBJ1-3 and V is TRBV13; TRBD1 aligns across 8 bases. The CDR3 loop spans 13 amino acids. V trimming: 5 bases; J trimming: 9 bases; junction bases outside the gene matches: 6. Looked up from germline, CDR1 is PRHDT and CDR2 is FYEKMQ (reference sequence). CDR3 sequence reads: CASSPTGVATIYF. For the CDR3, the DNA is TGTGCCAGCAGCCCGACAGGGGTAGCCACCATATATTTT. Looking up the rest from reference TRBV13 and TRBJ1-3 gives the full variable domain: AAGVIQSPRHLIKEKRETATLKCYPIPRHDTVYWYQQGPGQDPQFLISFYEKMQSDKGSIPDRFSAQQFSDYHSELNMSSLELGDSALYFCASSPTGVATIYFGEGSWLTVV.

The rearrangement links TRBV25-1 to TRBJ1-2, with D possibly TRBD1 on 6 matching bases. This CDR3 has 15 residues. Trimming pared 2 bases from V and 2 bases from J, leaving 12 bases between. The germline gives CDR1 MGHDK, CDR2 SYGVNS. CDR3 region: CASSEPGQLNYGYTF. For the CDR3, the DNA is TGTGCCAGCAGTGAACCGGGACAACTAAACTATGGCTACACCTTC.

The chain combines TRBV5-6 with TRBJ1-2, with unresolved D. This CDR3 contains 12 residues. Germline V gives CDR1 SGHDT, CDR2 YYEEEE. V lost 2 bases and J lost 3, with 5 bases in between. The DNA for the CDR3 is TGTGCCAGCAGCTTTCAAGACTATGGCTACACCTTC. It is translated as CASSFQDYGYTF.

The chain couples TRBV7-6 to TRBJ2-1, with D possibly being TRBD2 (5 bases). Germline V gene lookup returns CDR1 SGHVS and CDR2 FNYEAQ. Trimming left V 5 bases short and J 7 bases short, with 9 bases between. CDR3 size: 12 residues. Written as DNA, the CDR3 is TGTGCCAGCAGCCTGGACTCAAATGAGCAGTTCTTC. This encodes CASSLDSNEQFF.

The CDR3 protein is CSVLQGSTDTQYF. As DNA, the CDR3 is TGCAGCGTGCTACAGGGCTCCACAGATACGCAGTATTTT. This chain uses TRBV29-1 with TRBJ2-3; D is perhaps TRBD1 (6 bases). Germline V CDR1 and CDR2: SQVTM, ANQGSEA. This CDR3 comprises 13 residues. V lost 6 bases, J lost 2 bases, and 12 bases lay in between.

The chain is built from TRBV5-1 and TRBJ2-3; D remains ambiguous. V gave up 5 bases and J gave up 1 base, with 11 bases separating them. Germline loops: CDR1 SGHRS, CDR2 YFSETQ. The CDR3 consists of 14 residues. The CDR3 reads CASRSQLGTDTQYF. Here the CDR3 DNA reads TGCGCCAGCAGGAGCCAACTGGGCACAGATACGCAGTATTTT.

The chain is built from TRBV5-1 and TRBJ1-3; 7 nucleotides agree with TRBD1. The CDR3 has 16 amino acids. Looked up from germline, CDR1 is SGHRS and CDR2 is YFSETQ. The V and J ends lost 0 bases and 3 bases, in that order; junction bases with no gene match: 6. The CDR3 is CASSLGPRDSGNTIYF. In DNA form, the CDR3 reads TGCGCCAGCAGCTTGGGGCCCCGGGACAGTGGAAACACCATATATTTT.

This clone was observed at least ten times. The rearrangement uses TRBV7-9 and TRBJ2-7, with 10 bases lining up with TRBD1. J lost 6 bases, V lost 5 bases, and 4 bases had no gene match. CDR3 length equals 13 residues. The germline CDR1 and CDR2 sequences are SEHNR and FQNEAQ (reference sequence). The CDR3 protein is CASSLRTGGEQYF. DNA of the CDR3: TGTGCCAGCAGCCTTCGGACAGGGGGCGAGCAGTACTTC.

This sequence joins TRBV7-2 and TRBJ1-2; possible D gene TRBD1, 6 bases. Germline V gene data show CDR1 as SGHTA and CDR2 as FQGNSA. V was trimmed by 3 bases and J by 6 bases, leaving 17 bases between them. The CDR3 contains 15 residues. The CDR3 sequence: CASSLALGGWDGYTF. The CDR3, as DNA: TGTGCCAGCAGCTTGGCCCTAGGGGGATGGGATGGCTACACCTTC.

This sequence joins TRBV9 and TRBJ1-6; no firm D call. Germline-derived CDR1 and CDR2 are SGDLS and YYNGEE. The CDR3 loop spans 14 amino acids. The V end lost 3 bases, the J end lost 4 bases, and 8 bases lay between the germline ends. In DNA form, the CDR3 reads TGTGCCAGCAGCGCCGGACGGTATAATTCACCCCTCCACTTT. Its translation: CASSAGRYNSPLHF. Full variable domain (outside the CDR3, taken from reference TRBV9 and TRBJ1-6): DSGVTQTPKHLITATGQRVTLRCSPRSGDLSVYWYQQSLDQGLQFLIQYYNGEERAKGNILERFSAQQFPDLHSELNLSSLELGDSALYFCASSAGRYNSPLHFGNGTRLTVT.

The rearrangement links TRBV6-6 to TRBJ2-5; unclear D gene. Trimming took 0 bases from V and 3 from J, leaving 8 bases between them. The length of the CDR3 is 14 residues. Germline V gene data show CDR1 as MNHNY and CDR2 as SVGAGI (reference sequence). CDR3 protein: CASSYSGLKETQYF. Written as DNA, the CDR3 is TGTGCCAGCAGTTACTCGGGTCTGAAAGAGACCCAGTACTTC.

V usage is TRBV11-2 and J usage is TRBJ2-3; no clear D. This CDR3 has 14 residues. CDR1 and CDR2 (germline): SGHAT, FQNNGV. V shed 2 bases and J shed 2 bases, with 8 bases lying between them. The CDR3, as DNA: TGTGCCAGCAGCTTAACAGAAGCCACAGATACGCAGTATTTT. Translated: CASSLTEATDTQYF.

This sequence joins TRBV6-5 and TRBJ1-1; D is ambiguous. The CDR3 length is 13 residues. The germline V and J ends were trimmed by 5 bases and 0 bases, with 7 bases remaining between them. Germline assignment: CDR1 MNHEY and CDR2 SVGAGI. The CDR3 loop is CASSRWMNTEAFF. The CDR3 DNA reads TGTGCCAGCAGTAGATGGATGAACACTGAAGCTTTCTTT.

This chain connects TRBV28 to TRBJ1-1, with 12 positions matching TRBD1. CDR3 length equals 15 residues. The ends lost 6 bases at V and 6 bases at J; junction bases unmatched: 8. CDR1 is MDHEN and CDR2 is SYDVKM in the germline V gene. The CDR3 DNA reads TGTGCCAGCAGGGCTCCGGGACAGGGGGCATCTGAAGCTTTCTTT. Translated: CASRAPGQGASEAFF.

CDR3 loop: CATSDLYSLGGQFF. The CDR3 DNA reads as TGTGCCACCAGTGATTTGTATTCACTCGGGGGCCAGTTCTTC. The genes are TRBV24-1 and TRBJ2-1; either TRBD1 or TRBD2 may fit D (6 bases each). From germline, CDR1 is KGHDR and CDR2 SFDVKD. V dropped 0 bases and J dropped 13 bases, with 15 bases sitting between them. The CDR3 sequence is 14 residues long.

The chain couples TRBV11-2 to TRBJ1-1, with D perhaps matching TRBD1 (6 bases). Between the trimmed V and J ends, which lost 5 bases and 10 bases, there was a span of 20 bases. Germline lookup yields CDR1 SGHAT and CDR2 FQNNGV. The CDR3 length is 14 residues. This CDR3 is CASSPSGTTWSAFF. In nucleotides, the CDR3 is TGTGCCAGCAGCCCCTCCGGGACAACCTGGTCAGCTTTCTTT. Full variable domain (rest looked up from reference TRBV11-2 and TRBJ1-1): EAGVAQSPRYKIIEKRQSVAFWCNPISGHATLYWYQQILGQGPKLLIQFQNNGVVDDSQLPKDRFSAERLKGVDSTLKIQPAKLEDSAVYLCASSPSGTTWSAFFGQGTRLTVV.

The chain carries TRBV5-1 and TRBJ2-1, with 13 nucleotides matching TRBD2. The CDR3 sequence is 19 residues long. V lost 4 bases to trimming and J lost 0 bases; unmatched junction nucleotides: 10. Germline-derived CDR1 and CDR2 are SGHRS and YFSETQ. The CDR3 loop reads CASSRGTSGTPDSYNEQFF. The CDR3 DNA is TGCGCCAGCAGCCGAGGGACTAGCGGGACCCCGGACTCCTACAATGAGCAGTTCTTC.

The J gene is TRBJ2-3, the V gene TRBV29-1; 12 bases map to TRBD2. V shed 3 bases, J shed 1 base, and the junction held 2 bases outside the gene matches. This CDR3 spans 15 amino acids. Per germline, CDR1 SQVTM and CDR2 ANQGSEA. CDR3 in amino acids: CSVDRLAGGTDTQYF. Here the CDR3 DNA reads TGCAGCGTTGATCGACTAGCGGGGGGCACAGATACGCAGTATTTT.